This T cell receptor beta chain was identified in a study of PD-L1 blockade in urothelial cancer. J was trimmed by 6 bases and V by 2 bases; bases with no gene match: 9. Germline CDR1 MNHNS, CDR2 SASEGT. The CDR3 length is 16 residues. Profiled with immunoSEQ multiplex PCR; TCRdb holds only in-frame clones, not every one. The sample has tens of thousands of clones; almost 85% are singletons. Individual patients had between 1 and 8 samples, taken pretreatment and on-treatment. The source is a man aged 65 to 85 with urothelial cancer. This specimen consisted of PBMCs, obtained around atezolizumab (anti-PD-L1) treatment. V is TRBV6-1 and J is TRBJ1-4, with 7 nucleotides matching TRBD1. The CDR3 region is CASSERGTGAYEKLFF. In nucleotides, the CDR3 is TGTGCCAGCAGTGAAAGGGGTACAGGGGCGTATGAAAAACTGTTTTTT.